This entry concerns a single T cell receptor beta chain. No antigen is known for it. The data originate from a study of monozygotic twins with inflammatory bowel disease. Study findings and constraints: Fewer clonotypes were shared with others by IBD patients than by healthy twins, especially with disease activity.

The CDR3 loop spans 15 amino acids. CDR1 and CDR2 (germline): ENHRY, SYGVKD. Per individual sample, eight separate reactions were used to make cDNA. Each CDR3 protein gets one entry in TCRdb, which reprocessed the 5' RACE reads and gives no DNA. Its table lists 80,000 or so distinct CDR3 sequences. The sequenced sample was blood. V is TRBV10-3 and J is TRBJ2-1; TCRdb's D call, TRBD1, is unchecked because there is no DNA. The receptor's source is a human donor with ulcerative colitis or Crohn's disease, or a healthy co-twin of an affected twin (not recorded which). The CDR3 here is CAISPLAGSYNEQFF.